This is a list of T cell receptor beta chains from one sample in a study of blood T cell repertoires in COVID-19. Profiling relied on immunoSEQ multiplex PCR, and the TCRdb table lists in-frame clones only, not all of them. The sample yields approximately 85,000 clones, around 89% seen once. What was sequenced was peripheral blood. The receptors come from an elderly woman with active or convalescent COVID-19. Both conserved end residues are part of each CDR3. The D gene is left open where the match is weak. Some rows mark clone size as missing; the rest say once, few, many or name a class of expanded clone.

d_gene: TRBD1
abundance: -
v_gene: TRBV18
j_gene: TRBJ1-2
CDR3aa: CASSYGTGDYGYTF
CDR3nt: TGTGCCAGCTCATACGGGACAGGGGACTATGGCTACACCTTC

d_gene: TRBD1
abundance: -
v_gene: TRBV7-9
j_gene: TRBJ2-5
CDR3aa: CASSLNRGRGETQYF
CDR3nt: TGTGCCAGCAGCCTGAACAGGGGGCGCGGGGAGACCCAGTACTTC

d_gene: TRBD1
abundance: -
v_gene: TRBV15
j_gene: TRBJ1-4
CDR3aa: CATSRGQGAPDEKLFF
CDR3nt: TGTGCCACCAGCAGAGGACAGGGGGCCCCCGATGAAAAACTGTTTTTT

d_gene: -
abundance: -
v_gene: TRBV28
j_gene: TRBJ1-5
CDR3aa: CATLMGAHQPQHF
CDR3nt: TGTGCCACCCTAATGGGGGCGCATCAGCCCCAGCATTTT

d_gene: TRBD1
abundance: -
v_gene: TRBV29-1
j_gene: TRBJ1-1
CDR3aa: CSAGGTGGANTEAFF
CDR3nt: TGCAGCGCTGGGGGGACAGGGGGCGCGAACACTGAAGCTTTCTTT

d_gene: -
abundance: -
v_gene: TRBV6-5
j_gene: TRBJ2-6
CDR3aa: CASRPLSSGANVLTF
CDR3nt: TGTGCCAGCAGGCCCCTAAGCTCTGGGGCCAACGTCCTGACTTTC

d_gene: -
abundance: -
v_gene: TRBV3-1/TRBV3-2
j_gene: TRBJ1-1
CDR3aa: CASSRDSENTEAFF
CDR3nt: TGTGCCAGCAGCCGAGACAGCGAGAACACTGAAGCTTTCTTT

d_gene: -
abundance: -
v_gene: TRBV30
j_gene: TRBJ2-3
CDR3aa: CAWSLRGGTDTQYF
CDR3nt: TGTGCCTGGAGTTTGCGCGGCGGCACAGATACGCAGTATTTT

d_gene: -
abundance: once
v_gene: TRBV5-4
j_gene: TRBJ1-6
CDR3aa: CASSRGQYNSPLHF
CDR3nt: TGTGCCAGCAGCCGGGGACAATATAATTCACCCCTCCACTTT

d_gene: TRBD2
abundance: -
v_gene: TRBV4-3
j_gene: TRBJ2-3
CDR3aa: CASSQGLAGGGTDTQYF
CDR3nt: TGCGCCAGCAGCCAAGGACTAGCGGGAGGAGGCACAGATACGCAGTATTTT

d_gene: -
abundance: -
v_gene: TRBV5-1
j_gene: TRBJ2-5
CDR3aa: CASSLLDTQETQYF
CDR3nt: TGCGCCAGCAGCTTATTGGACACCCAGGAGACCCAGTACTTC

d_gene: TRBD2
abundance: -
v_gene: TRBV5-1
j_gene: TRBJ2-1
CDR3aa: CASSKLAGGPGNEQFF
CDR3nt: TGCGCCAGCAGCAAACTAGCGGGAGGGCCGGGGAATGAGCAGTTCTTC

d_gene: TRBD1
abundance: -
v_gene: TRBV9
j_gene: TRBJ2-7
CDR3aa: CASSPRTGGYEQYF
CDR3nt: TGTGCCAGCAGCCCACGGACAGGGGGATACGAGCAGTACTTC

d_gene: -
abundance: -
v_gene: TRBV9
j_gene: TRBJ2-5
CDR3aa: CASSEQVWETQYF
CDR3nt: TGTGCCAGCAGCGAACAAGTGTGGGAGACCCAGTACTTC

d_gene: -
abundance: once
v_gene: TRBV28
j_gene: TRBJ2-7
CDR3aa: CASEFSYEQYF
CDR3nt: TGTGCCAGCGAGTTCTCCTACGAGCAGTACTTC

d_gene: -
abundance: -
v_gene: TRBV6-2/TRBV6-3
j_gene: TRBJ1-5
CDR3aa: CASSAQYNQPQHF
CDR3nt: TGTGCCAGCAGTGCCCAGTACAATCAGCCCCAGCATTTT

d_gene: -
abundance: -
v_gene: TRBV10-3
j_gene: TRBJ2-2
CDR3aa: CATGWAGTGELFF
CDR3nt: TGTGCCACGGGGTGGGCGGGCACCGGGGAGCTGTTTTTT

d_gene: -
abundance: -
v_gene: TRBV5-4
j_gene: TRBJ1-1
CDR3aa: CASSLGGGTEAFF
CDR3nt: TGTGCCAGCAGCTTGGGAGGGGGCACTGAAGCTTTCTTT

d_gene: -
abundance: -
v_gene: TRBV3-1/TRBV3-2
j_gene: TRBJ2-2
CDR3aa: CASMSSVGELFF
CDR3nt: TGTGCCAGCATGTCTTCGGTGGGGGAGCTGTTTTTT

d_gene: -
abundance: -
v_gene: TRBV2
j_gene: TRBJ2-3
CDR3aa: CASSEASSDLRRQYF
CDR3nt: TGTGCCAGCAGTGAAGCCTCCTCGGACTTGCGTAGGCAGTATTTT

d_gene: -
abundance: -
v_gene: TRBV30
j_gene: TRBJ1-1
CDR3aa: CASRPRNTEAFF
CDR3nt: TGTGCCTCGCGGCCCAGGAACACTGAAGCTTTCTTT

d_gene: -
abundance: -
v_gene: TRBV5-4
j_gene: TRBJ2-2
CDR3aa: CASSFFRETNGELFF
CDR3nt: TGTGCCAGCAGCTTCTTTAGGGAGACGAACGGGGAGCTGTTTTTT

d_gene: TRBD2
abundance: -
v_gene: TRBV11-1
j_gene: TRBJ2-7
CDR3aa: CASSPGLAGQYYEQYF
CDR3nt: TGTGCCAGCAGCCCGGGACTAGCGGGACAATACTACGAGCAGTACTTC

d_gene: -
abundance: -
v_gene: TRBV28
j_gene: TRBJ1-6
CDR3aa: CASGVTGNSSPLHF
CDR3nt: TGTGCCAGCGGGGTAACAGGGAACAGTTCACCCCTCCACTTT

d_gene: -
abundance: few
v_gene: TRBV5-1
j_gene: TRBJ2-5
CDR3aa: CASSSGQIQETQYF
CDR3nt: TGCGCCAGCAGCTCAGGACAGATCCAAGAGACCCAGTACTTC

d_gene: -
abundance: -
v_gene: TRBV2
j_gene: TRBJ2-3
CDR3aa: CASSPLTRADTQYF
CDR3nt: TGTGCCAGCAGTCCCCTGACTAGAGCAGATACGCAGTATTTT

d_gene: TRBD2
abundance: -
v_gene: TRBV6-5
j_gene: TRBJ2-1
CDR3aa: CASRSGGPGEQFF
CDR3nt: TGTGCCAGCAGGAGCGGGGGCCCAGGTGAGCAGTTCTTC

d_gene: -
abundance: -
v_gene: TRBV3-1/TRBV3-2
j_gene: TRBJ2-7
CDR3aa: CASSGTGEQYF
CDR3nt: TGTGCCAGCAGCGGTACGGGCGAGCAGTACTTC

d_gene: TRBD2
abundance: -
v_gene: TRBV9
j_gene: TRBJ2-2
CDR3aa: CASSGTSGRTVTGELFF
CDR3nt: TGTGCCAGCAGCGGGACTAGCGGGAGGACGGTCACCGGGGAGCTGTTTTTT

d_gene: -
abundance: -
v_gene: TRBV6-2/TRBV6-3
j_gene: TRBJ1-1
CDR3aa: CASSYSGGNTEAFF
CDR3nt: TGTGCCAGCAGTTACTCTGGAGGGAACACTGAAGCTTTCTTT

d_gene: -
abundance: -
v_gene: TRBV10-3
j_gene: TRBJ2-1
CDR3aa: CAISVAGTYNEQFF
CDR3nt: TGTGCCATCAGTGTAGCCGGAACATACAATGAGCAGTTCTTC

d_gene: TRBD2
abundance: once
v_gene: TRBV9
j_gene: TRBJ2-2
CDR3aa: CASSVGDSGRSNTGELFF
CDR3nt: TGTGCCAGCAGCGTAGGCGATAGCGGGAGGTCGAACACCGGGGAGCTGTTTTTT

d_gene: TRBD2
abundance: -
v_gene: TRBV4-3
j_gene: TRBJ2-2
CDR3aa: CASSQDMLAANTGELFF
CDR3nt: TGCGCCAGCAGCCAAGATATGCTAGCGGCGAACACCGGGGAGCTGTTTTTT

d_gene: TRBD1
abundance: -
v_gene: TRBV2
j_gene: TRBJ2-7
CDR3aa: CASIRDRVTYEQYF
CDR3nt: TGTGCCAGTATTAGGGACAGGGTCACCTACGAGCAGTACTTC

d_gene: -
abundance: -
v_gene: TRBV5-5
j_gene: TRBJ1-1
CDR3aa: CASSLVLRTPMNTEAFF
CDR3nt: TGTGCCAGCAGCTTGGTTCTTCGGACACCGATGAACACTGAAGCTTTCTTT

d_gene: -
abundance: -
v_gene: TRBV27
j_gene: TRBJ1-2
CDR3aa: CASSWNAGYGYTF
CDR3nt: TGTGCCAGCAGTTGGAACGCGGGCTATGGCTACACCTTC

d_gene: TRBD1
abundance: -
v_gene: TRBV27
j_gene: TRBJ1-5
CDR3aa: CASSLPGQGSNQPQHF
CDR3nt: TGTGCCAGCAGTTTACCGGGACAGGGAAGCAATCAGCCCCAGCATTTT

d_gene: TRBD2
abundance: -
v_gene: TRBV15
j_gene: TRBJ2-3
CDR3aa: CATSRAGGTTDTQYF
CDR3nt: TGTGCCACCAGCAGAGCGGGAGGAACCACAGATACGCAGTATTTT

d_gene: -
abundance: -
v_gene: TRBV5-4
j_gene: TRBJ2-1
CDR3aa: CASSLFGQGSYNEQFF
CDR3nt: TGTGCCAGCAGCTTATTCGGCCAGGGCTCCTACAATGAGCAGTTCTTC

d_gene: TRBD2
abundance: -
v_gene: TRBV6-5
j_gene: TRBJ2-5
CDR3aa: CASSLLAAQETQYF
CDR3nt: TGTGCCAGCAGCCTACTAGCGGCCCAAGAGACCCAGTACTTC

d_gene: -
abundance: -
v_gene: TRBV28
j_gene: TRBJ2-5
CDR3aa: CASSLLRETQYF
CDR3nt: TGTGCCAGCAGTTTATTACGGGAGACCCAGTACTTC

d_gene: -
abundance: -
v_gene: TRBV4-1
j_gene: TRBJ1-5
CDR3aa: CASSQGIGDQPQHF
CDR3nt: TGCGCCAGCAGCCAAGGAATAGGGGATCAGCCCCAGCATTTT

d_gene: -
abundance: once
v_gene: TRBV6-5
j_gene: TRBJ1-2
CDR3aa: CASKVDVQEGYTF
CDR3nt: TGTGCCAGCAAAGTCGATGTGCAGGAAGGCTACACCTTC

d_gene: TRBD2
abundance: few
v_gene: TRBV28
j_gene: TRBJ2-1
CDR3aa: CASSLPPAGALYNEQFF
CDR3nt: TGTGCCAGCAGTTTACCGCCAGCGGGAGCCCTATACAATGAGCAGTTCTTC

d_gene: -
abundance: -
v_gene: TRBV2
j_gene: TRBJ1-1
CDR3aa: CASGSGSKAFF
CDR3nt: TGTGCCAGCGGCTCCGGGTCAAAAGCTTTCTTT

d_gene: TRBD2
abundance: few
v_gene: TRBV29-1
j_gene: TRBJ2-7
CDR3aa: CSVASGINEQYF
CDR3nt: TGCAGCGTTGCTAGCGGGATCAACGAGCAGTACTTC